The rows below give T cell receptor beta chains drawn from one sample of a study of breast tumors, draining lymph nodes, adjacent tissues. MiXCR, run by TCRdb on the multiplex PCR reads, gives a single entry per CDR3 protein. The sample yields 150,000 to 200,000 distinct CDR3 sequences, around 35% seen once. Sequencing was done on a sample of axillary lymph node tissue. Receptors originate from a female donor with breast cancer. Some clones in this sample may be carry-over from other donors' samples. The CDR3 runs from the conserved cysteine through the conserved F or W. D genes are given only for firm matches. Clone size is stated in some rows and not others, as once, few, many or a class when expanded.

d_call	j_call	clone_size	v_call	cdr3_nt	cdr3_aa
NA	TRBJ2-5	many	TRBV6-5	TGTGCCAGCAGTTACTCAACCGGGGAGACCCAGTACTTC	CASSYSTGETQYF
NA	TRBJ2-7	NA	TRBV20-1	TGCAGCGCTCTCGGACAGAGGCGGAACGAGCAGTACTTC	CSALGQRRNEQYF
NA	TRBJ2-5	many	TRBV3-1	TGTGCCAGCAGCCCTTTTGGACTGATCCAAGAGACCCAGTACTTC	CASSPFGLIQETQYF
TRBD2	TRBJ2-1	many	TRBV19	TGTGCCTCCTCATGGCTAGCGGCCTCCTACAATGAGCAGTTCTTC	CASSWLAASYNEQFF
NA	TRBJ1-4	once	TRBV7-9	TGTGCCAGCAGCACGTTTCCTACGAGTGAAAAACTGTTTTTT	CASSTFPTSEKLFF
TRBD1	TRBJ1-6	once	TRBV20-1	TGCAGTGCTGGAGATCGGGATGGGACAGGGGTTTACTCACCCCTCTGCTTT	CSAGDRDGTGVYSPLCF
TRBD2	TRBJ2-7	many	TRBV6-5	TGTGCCAGCAGGGGTACAGCGGGGGGGGCCTCCTACGAGCAGTACTTC	CASRGTAGGASYEQYF
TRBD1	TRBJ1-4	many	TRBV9	TGTGCCAGCAGCGAGGTTGGGGGACAGGGAACTAATGAAAAACTGTTTTTT	CASSEVGGQGTNEKLFF
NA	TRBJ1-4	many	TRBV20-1	TGCAGTGCTAGCAGGGCAACTAATGAAAAACTGTTTTTT	CSASRATNEKLFF
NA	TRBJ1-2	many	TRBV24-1	TGTGCCACCAGTGATCCAAGGGACGGGGACTATGGCTACACCTTC	CATSDPRDGDYGYTF